The clone carrying this T cell receptor (beta chain) counts as hyperexpanded. Antigen unknown. The CDR3 has 13 amino acids. The V end was cut by 1 base, the J end by 8 bases, with 11 bases between. Whole-study findings and limits: Around 13% of tumor Treg sequences matched naive CD4+ cells. Tumor Treg TCRs overlapped most with tumor naive CD4+ cells.

Amplification of TRBV12-4/TRBJ1-2 clonotypes used adaptor-ligated barcode primers. Using its own MiXCR run on the multiplex PCR reads, TCRdb lists one record per CDR3 protein. Of about 420 distinct CDR3 sequences listed, roughly 22% are singletons. Sequenced: naive CD4+ T cells sorted from blood. Subset denoted: naive CD4+ T cells, CD4+CD45RA+CD25-. The receptor was isolated from a female donor with breast cancer. V gene TRBV12-3 or TRBV12-4 combines with J gene TRBJ1-2; D not resolved. The chain's CDR3 is CASSLGGGRGYTF. In nucleotides, the CDR3 is TGTGCCAGCAGTTTAGGAGGCGGACGAGGCTACACCTTC.